The next 11 T cell receptor beta chains were all read from a single sample in a study of glioma-infiltrating T cells (dated by TCRdb to 2015 to 2016). The instrument was an Illumina MiSeq. TCR alpha and beta CDR3 regions were amplified with the iRepertoire nested amplicon-rescue multiplex PCR (arm-PCR) platform from RNA. TCRdb took the public reads, trimmed them with fastp at Q25, ran MiXCR for clone calling and kept in-frame beta chains. Rows with one shared CDR3 protein collapse into an entry with the most common genes and DNA. Here the sample has some 160,000 distinct CDR3 sequences; approximately 40% occur a single time. Roughly 5.2% of the sample is held by the ten biggest clonotypes. Sequences were obtained from glioma tissue, nonneoplastic brain tissue, or PBMCs (not recorded which). The receptors come from a human donor with low-grade glioma or glioblastoma, undergoing nonglioma brain surgery, or in good health (not recorded which).

This clonotype was recorded once. Possible read error: a much larger clone is one base away. The chain recombines TRBV2 with TRBJ2-6; 8 bases fit TRBD1. Germline-derived CDR1 and CDR2 are SNHLY and FYNNEI. The CDR3 consists of 20 residues. CDR3 sequence reads: CASSEALWDRKGSRANVLTF. In nucleotides, the CDR3 is TGTGCCAGCAGTGAAGCTCTATGGGACAGGAAAGGCTCTAGGGCCAACGTCCTGACTTTC.

The CDR3 loop is CASRDERDGPYEQYF. The CDR3 bases are TGTGCCAGTAGAGACGAGCGGGACGGACCCTACGAGCAGTACTTC. This sequence joins TRBV19 and TRBJ2-7, with 7 bases lining up with TRBD2. V was clipped by 6 bases and J by 2 bases; unmatched bases: 10. The CDR3 runs 15 residues. Germline assignment: CDR1 LNHDA and CDR2 SQIVND (reference sequence).

This clonotype was found a few times. CDR3 sequence reads: CASSLSPEGTSYEQYF. The CDR3 bases are TGTGCCAGCAGTTTATCACCGGAAGGGACTAGCTACGAGCAGTACTTC. The chain recombines TRBV12-3 or TRBV12-4 with TRBJ2-7; the match to TRBD2 covers 8 bases. The V gene end was trimmed by 2 bases and the J gene end by 3 bases; junction bases not matched to a gene: 9. The CDR3 contains 16 residues.

Details on this clonotype: A much larger clonotype is one base distant, so this may be a read error. V and J are TRBV2 and TRBJ1-5; D ambiguous. The germline gives CDR1 SNHLY, CDR2 FYNNEI. This CDR3 spans 13 amino acids. This CDR3 reads CASRTQVNQAQHF. Here the CDR3 DNA reads TGTGCCAGCCGGACCCAAGTTAATCAGGCCCAGCATTTT.

V and J are TRBV5-1 and TRBJ2-1; 8 bases match TRBD1. The CDR3 contains 16 residues. V shed 0 bases and J 7 bases; nucleotides not matched to a gene: 9. Germline CDR1 and CDR2: SGHRS and YFSETQ. CDR3 residues: CASSLAVRGQTNEQFF. Here the CDR3 DNA reads TGCGCCAGCAGCTTGGCCGTCAGGGGGCAGACAAATGAGCAGTTCTTC.

Comment on this clonotype: One end of the junction is discordant with germline, which a read error may explain. The gene calls are TRBV6-6 and TRBJ1-6; D is possibly TRBD1 (5 bases). The germline V gene encodes CDR1 MNHNY and CDR2 SVGAGI (reference sequence). The CDR3 totals 16 residues. The chain's CDR3 is CASRGSKGPANSPLNF. The CDR3 DNA sequence: TGTGCCAGCAGGGGAAGCAAGGGGCCAGCTAATTCACCCCTCAACTTT.

This clonotype has a count of ten or more. This rearrangement joins TRBV6-1 to TRBJ2-7; D assignment may be TRBD1 or TRBD2 (5 bases each). V lost 6 bases, J lost 3 bases, and 9 bases lay in between. Germline V gives CDR1 MNHNS, CDR2 SASEGT. The CDR3 sequence is 12 residues long. The CDR3: CASSRDGYEQYF. The CDR3 DNA follows: TGTGCCAGCAGCCGGGACGGCTACGAGCAGTACTTC.

This clonotype showed up just a few times. J is TRBJ2-7 and V is TRBV4-1; TRBD2 is a possible D gene (6 bases). V dropped 4 bases and J dropped 3 bases, with 13 bases sitting between them. There are 14 residues in the CDR3. Germline CDR1 reads MGHRA; CDR2 reads YSYEKL. CDR3 in DNA: TGCGCCAGCAGCCCGGGCGGGGAGAACTACGAGCAGTACTTC. As protein: CASSPGGENYEQYF.

Of note for this clonotype: At one of its ends the junction is not consistent with the germline gene, which may arise from a read error. The rearrangement uses TRBV5-6 and TRBJ2-1; the D gene is possibly TRBD1 (6 bases). The germline gives CDR1 SGHDT, CDR2 YYEEEE. This CDR3 has 12 residues. The CDR3 DNA reads TGTGCCAGCAGCTCCTGGGACAATGAGAAGTTCTTC. Its translation: CASSSWDNEKFF.

As to this clonotype: A read error is possible here, since a much larger clone lies one base away. The chain is built from TRBV25-1 and TRBJ2-7; 10 bases are a match to TRBD2. The CDR3 length is 16 residues. CDR1 is MGHDK and CDR2 is SYGVNS in the germline V gene. The CDR3 sequence: CASSGVSSGGSYDQYF. DNA for the CDR3: TGTGCCAGCAGCGGAGTCTCTAGCGGGGGCTCCTACGATCAGTACTTC.

V and J are TRBV6-5 and TRBJ2-7; 7 nucleotides agree with TRBD1. Germline CDR1 and CDR2: MNHEY and SVGAGI. CDR3 length: 14 residues. The V gene end was trimmed by 4 bases and the J gene end by 7 bases; junction bases not matched to a gene: 10. The CDR3 loop is CASSSGTVSREQYF. In DNA form, the CDR3 reads TGTGCCAGCAGTTCCGGGACAGTCTCGAGAGAGCAGTACTTC.